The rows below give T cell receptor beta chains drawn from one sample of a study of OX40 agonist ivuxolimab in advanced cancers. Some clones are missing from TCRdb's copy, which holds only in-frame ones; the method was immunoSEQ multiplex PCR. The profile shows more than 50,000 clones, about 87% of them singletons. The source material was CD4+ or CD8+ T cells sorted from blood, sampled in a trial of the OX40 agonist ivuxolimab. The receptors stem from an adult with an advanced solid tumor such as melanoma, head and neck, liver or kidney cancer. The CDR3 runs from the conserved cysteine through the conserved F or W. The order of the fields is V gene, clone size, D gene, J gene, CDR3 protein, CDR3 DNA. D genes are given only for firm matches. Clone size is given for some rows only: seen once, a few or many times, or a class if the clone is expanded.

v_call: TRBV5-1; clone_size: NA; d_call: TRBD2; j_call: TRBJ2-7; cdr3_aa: CASSRPGTSAEWYF; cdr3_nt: TGCGCCAGCTCCCGCCCAGGGACTAGCGCGGAGTGGTACTTC
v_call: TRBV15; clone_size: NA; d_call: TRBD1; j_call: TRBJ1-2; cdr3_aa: CATSRAQGADGYTF; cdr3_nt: TGTGCCACCAGCAGAGCTCAGGGGGCGGATGGCTACACCTTC
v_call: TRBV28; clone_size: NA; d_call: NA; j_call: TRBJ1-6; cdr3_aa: CASIQETSNNSPLHF; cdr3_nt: TGTGCCAGCATCCAGGAGACTTCGAATAATTCACCCCTCCACTTT
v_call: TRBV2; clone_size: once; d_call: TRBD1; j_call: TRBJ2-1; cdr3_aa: CASHLPGQGRNEQFF; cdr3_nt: TGTGCCAGCCATCTTCCGGGACAGGGAAGAAATGAGCAGTTCTTC
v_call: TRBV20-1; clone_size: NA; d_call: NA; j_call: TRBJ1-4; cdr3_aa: CSALDGVKLFF; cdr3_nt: TGCAGTGCTCTAGATGGGGTAAAACTGTTTTTT
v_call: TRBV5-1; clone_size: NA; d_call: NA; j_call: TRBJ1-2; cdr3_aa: CASSDGGYGYTF; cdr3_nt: TGCGCCAGCTCCGATGGGGGCTATGGCTACACCTTC
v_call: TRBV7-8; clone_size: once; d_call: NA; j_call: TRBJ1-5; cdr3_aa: CASSHGLPDQLAQHF; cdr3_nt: TGTGCCAGCAGCCATGGACTCCCCGACCAGTTAGCCCAGCATTTT
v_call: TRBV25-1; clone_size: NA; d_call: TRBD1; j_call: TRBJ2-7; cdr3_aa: CASSQGAATSYEQYF; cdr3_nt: TGTGCCAGCAGCCAGGGGGCCGCAACCTCCTACGAGCAGTACTTC
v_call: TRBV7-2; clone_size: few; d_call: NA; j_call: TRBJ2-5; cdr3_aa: CASSLVPTETQYF; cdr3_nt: TGTGCCAGCAGCTTAGTGCCCACGGAGACCCAGTACTTC
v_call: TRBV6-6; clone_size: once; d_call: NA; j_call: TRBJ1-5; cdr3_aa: CASSPYRDGQPQHF; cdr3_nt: TGTGCCAGCAGCCCGTACAGGGATGGTCAGCCCCAGCATTTT
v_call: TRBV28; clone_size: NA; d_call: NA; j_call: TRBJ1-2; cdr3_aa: CASSFGGVNYGYTF; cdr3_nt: TGTGCCAGCAGTTTTGGGGGGGTGAACTATGGCTACACCTTC
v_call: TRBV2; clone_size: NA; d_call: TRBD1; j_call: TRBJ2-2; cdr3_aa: CASNNPTGATGELFF; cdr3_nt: TGTGCCAGCAATAACCCCACAGGGGCCACCGGGGAGCTGTTTTTT
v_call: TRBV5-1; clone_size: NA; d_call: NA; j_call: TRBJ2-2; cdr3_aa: CASSLRQPGELFF; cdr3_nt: TGCGCCAGCAGCTTGAGGCAGCCCGGGGAGCTGTTTTTT
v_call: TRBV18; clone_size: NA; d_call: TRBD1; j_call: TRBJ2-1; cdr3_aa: CASSPPGTGLNEQFF; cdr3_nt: TGTGCCAGCTCACCACCGGGGACAGGATTAAATGAGCAGTTCTTC
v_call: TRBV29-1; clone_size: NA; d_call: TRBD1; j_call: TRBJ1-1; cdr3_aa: CSVRTGTGYNTEAFF; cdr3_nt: TGCAGCGTTAGAACCGGGACAGGGTATAACACTGAAGCTTTCTTT
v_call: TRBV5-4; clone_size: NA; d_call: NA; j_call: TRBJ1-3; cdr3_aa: CASSSGGYSGNTIYF; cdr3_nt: TGTGCCAGCAGCTCGGGCGGCTACTCTGGAAACACCATATATTTT
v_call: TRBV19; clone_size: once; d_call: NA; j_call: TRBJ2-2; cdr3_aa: CASQGAANTGELFF; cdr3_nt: TGTGCCAGCCAAGGAGCCGCGAACACCGGGGAGCTGTTTTTT
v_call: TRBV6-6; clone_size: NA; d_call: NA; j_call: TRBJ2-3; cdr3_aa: CASSSPGLTDTQYF; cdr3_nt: TGTGCCAGCAGTTCCCCCGGCCTCACAGATACGCAGTATTTT
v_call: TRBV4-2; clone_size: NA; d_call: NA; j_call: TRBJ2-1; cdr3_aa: CASSQDPGPYNEQFF; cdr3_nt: TGTGCCAGCAGCCAAGATCCAGGGCCCTACAATGAGCAGTTCTTC
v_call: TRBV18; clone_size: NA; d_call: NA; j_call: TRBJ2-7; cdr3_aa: CASSPTLGEQYF; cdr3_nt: TGTGCCAGCTCACCCACTTTGGGCGAGCAGTACTTC
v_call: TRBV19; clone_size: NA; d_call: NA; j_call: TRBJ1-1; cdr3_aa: CASTRQMNTEAFF; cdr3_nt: TGTGCCAGTACGAGACAGATGAACACTGAAGCTTTCTTT
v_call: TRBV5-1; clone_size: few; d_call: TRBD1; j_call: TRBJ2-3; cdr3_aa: CASSYLPPGQSTDTQYF; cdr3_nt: TGCGCCAGCAGCTACCTCCCTCCGGGACAGAGCACAGATACGCAGTATTTT
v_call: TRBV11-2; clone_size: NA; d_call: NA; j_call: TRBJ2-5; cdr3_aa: CASSPDRQETQYF; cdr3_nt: TGTGCCAGCAGCCCTGACAGACAAGAGACCCAGTACTTC
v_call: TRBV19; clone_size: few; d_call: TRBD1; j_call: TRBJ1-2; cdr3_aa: CASSIRGHSYTF; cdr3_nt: TGTGCCAGTAGTATAAGGGGGCATAGCTACACCTTC
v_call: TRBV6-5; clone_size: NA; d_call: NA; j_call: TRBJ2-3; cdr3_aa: CASSYQRQAGDTQYF; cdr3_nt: TGTGCCAGCAGTTATCAGAGACAGGCAGGGGATACGCAGTATTTT
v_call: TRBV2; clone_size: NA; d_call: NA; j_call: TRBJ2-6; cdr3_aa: CASSPSGANVLTF; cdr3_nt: TGTGCCAGCAGTCCATCTGGGGCCAACGTCCTGACTTTC
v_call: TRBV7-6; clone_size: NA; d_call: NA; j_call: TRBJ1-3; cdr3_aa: CASSFQGTGNTIYF; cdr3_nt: TGTGCCAGCAGCTTCCAGGGGACTGGAAACACCATATATTTT
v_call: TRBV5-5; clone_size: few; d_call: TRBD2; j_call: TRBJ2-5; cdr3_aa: CASSLDRLAGGETQYF; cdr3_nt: TGTGCCAGCAGCCTCGATCGACTAGCGGGAGGGGAGACCCAGTACTTC
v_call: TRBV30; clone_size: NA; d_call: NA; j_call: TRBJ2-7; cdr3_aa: CAWRLGAKGGLTYEQYF; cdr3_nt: TGTGCCTGGAGGCTGGGAGCAAAGGGGGGGCTGACCTACGAGCAGTACTTC
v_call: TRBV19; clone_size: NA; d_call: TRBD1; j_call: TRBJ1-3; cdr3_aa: CASTPPGQARTIYF; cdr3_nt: TGTGCCAGTACCCCGCCTGGACAGGCCCGCACCATATATTTT
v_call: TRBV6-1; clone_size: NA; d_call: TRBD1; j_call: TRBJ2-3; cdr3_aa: CASRPGQGNTDTQYF; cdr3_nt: TGTGCCAGCAGGCCGGGACAGGGAAACACAGATACGCAGTATTTT
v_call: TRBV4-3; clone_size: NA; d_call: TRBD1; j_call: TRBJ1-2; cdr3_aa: CASSQGRGREGYTF; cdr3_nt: TGCGCCAGCAGCCAAGGGAGGGGGCGAGAAGGCTACACCTTC
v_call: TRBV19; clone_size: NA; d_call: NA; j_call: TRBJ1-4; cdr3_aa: CASRRGGATTNEKLFF; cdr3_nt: TGTGCCAGTAGGAGGGGGGGCGCAACAACTAATGAAAAACTGTTTTTT
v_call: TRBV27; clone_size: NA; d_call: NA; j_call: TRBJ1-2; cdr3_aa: CASSLQVNYGYTF; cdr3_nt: TGTGCCAGCAGTTTACAGGTTAACTATGGCTACACCTTC
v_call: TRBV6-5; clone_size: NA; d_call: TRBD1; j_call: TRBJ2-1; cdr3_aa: CASSYRDRVAYNEQFF; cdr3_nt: TGTGCCAGCAGTTACCGGGACAGGGTGGCCTACAATGAGCAGTTCTTC
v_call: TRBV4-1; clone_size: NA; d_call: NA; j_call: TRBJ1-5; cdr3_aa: CASSRRGNQPQHF; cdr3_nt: TGCGCCAGCAGTCGGAGGGGCAATCAGCCCCAGCATTTT
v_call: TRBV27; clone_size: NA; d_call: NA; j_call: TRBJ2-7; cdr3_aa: CASSSSGQFSSYEQYF; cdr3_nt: TGTGCCAGCAGTTCCTCGGGCCAGTTCTCCTCCTACGAGCAGTACTTC
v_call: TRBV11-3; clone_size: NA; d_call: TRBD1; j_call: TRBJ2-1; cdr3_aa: CASSKGGLSDEQFF; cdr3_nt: TGTGCCAGCAGCAAAGGGGGCCTAAGTGATGAGCAGTTCTTC
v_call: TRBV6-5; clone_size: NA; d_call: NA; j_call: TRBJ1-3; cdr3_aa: CASSPQGIGNTIYF; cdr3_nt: TGTGCCAGCAGCCCACAGGGTATTGGAAACACCATATATTTT
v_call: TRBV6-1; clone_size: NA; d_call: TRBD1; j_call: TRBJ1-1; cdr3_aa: CATSTGTGVFAFF; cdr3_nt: TGTGCCACCTCGACCGGGACAGGCGTCTTCGCTTTCTTT
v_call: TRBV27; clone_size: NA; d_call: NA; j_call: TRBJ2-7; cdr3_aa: CASSQFGGDYEQYF; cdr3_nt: TGTGCCAGCAGCCAGTTTGGGGGAGACTACGAGCAGTACTTC